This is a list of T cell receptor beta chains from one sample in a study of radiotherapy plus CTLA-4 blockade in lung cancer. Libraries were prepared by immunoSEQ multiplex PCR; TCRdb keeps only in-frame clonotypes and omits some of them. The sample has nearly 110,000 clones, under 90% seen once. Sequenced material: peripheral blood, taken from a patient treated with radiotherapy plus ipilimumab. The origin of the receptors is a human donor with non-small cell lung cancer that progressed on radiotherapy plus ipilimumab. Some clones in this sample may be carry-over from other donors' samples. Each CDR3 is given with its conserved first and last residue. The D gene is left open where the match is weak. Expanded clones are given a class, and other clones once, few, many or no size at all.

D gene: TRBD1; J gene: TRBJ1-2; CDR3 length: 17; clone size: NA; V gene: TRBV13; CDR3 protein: CASSLGEGQGLRYGYTF; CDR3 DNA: TGTGCCAGCAGCTTAGGCGAAGGACAGGGACTCCGCTATGGCTACACCTTC
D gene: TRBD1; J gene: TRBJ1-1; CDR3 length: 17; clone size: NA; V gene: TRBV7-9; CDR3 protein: CASSYSRTGAGDTEAFF; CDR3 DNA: TGTGCCAGCAGCTACTCAAGAACAGGGGCCGGAGACACTGAAGCTTTCTTT
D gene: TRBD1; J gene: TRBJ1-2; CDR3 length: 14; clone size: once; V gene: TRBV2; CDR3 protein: CASSDFWQGDGYTF; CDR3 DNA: TGTGCCAGCAGTGATTTTTGGCAGGGGGATGGCTACACCTTC
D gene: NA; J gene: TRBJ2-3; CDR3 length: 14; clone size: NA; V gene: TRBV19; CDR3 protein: CASSIQQSTDTQYF; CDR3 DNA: TGTGCCAGTAGTATTCAGCAGAGCACAGATACGCAGTATTTT
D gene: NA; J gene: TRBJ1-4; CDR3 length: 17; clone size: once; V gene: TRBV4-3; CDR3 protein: CASSQGAGNPTNEKLFF; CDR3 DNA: TGCGCCAGCAGCCAAGGGGCTGGGAATCCAACTAATGAAAAACTGTTTTTT
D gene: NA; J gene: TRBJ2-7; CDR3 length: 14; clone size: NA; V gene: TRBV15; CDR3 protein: CATSKQKTSYEQYF; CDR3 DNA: TGTGCCACCAGCAAACAGAAAACCTCCTACGAGCAGTACTTC
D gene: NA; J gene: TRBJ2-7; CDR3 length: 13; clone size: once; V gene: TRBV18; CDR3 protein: CASSPGAGEEQYF; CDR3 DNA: TGTGCCAGCTCACCGGGGGCAGGGGAGGAGCAGTACTTC
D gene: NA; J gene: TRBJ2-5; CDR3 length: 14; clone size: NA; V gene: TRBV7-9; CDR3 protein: CASSLVLGRETQYF; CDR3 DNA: TGTGCCAGCAGCTTAGTCTTGGGGCGAGAGACCCAGTACTTC
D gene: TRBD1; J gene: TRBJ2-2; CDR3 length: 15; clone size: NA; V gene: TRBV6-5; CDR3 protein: CASSYGQESTGELFF; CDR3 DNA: TGTGCCAGCAGTTACGGACAGGAATCCACCGGGGAGCTGTTTTTT
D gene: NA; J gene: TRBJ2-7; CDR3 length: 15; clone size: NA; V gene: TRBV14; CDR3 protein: CASSQGTGVMYEQYF; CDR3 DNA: TGTGCCAGCAGCCAAGGGACCGGGGTTATGTACGAGCAGTACTTC
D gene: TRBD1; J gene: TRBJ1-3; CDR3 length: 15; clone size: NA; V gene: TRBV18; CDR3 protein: CASSPRTGAGNTIYF; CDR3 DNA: TGTGCCAGCTCACCCAGGACAGGGGCTGGAAACACCATATATTTT
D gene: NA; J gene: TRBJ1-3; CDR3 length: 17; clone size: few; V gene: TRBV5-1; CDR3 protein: CASSWGGSAVSGNTIYF; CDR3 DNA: TGCGCCAGCAGCTGGGGGGGTTCGGCAGTCTCTGGAAACACCATATATTTT
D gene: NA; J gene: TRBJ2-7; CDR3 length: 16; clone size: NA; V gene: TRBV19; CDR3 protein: CASSYYGGATTYEQYF; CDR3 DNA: TGTGCCAGTAGTTATTATGGGGGGGCGACTACCTACGAGCAGTACTTC
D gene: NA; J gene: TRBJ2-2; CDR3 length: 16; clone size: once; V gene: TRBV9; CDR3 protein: CASSVAGRTNTGELFF; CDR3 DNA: TGTGCCAGCAGCGTAGCCGGGCGCACGAACACCGGGGAGCTGTTTTTT
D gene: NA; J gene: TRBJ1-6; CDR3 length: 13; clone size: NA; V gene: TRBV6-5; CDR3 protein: CASSYVGNSPLHF; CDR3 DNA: TGTGCCAGCAGTTACGTAGGGAATTCACCCCTCCACTTT
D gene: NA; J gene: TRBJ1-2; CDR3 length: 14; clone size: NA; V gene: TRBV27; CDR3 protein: CASSWGGLPYGYTF; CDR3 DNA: TGTGCCAGCAGTTGGGGGGGGCTGCCCTATGGCTACACCTTC
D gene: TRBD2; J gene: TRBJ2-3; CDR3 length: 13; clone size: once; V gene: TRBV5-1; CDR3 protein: CASGGGSTDTQYF; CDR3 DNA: TGCGCCAGCGGCGGGGGTAGCACAGATACGCAGTATTTT
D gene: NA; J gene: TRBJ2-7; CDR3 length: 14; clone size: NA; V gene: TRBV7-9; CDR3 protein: CASSLQGSPYEQYF; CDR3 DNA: TGTGCCAGCAGCTTACAGGGTTCCCCCTACGAGCAGTACTTC
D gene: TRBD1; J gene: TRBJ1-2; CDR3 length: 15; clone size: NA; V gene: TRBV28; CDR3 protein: CASRHRGSSGYGYTF; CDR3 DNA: TGTGCCAGCAGGCACAGGGGGTCATCGGGCTATGGCTACACCTTC
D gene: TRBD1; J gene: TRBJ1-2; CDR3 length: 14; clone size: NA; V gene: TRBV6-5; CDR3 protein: CASSYSTGPYGYTF; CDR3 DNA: TGTGCCAGCAGTTACTCGACAGGGCCGTATGGCTACACCTTC
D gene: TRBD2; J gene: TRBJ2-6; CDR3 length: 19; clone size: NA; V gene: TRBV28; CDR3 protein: CASSSPLAGAISGANVLTF; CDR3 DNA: TGTGCCAGCAGTTCTCCACTAGCGGGGGCGATCTCTGGGGCCAACGTCCTGACTTTC
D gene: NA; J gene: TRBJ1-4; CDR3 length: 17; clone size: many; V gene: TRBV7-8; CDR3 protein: CASSLYSLTPGGEKLFF; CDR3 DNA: TGTGCCAGCAGCTTATACAGCCTTACCCCGGGAGGTGAAAAACTGTTTTTT
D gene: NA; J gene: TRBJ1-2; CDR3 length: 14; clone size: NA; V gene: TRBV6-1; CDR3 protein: CASSPQGHYYGYTF; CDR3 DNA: TGTGCCAGCAGTCCTCAAGGACACTACTATGGCTACACCTTC
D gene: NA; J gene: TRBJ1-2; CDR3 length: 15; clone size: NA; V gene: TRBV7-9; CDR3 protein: CASSLGDRSFYGYTF; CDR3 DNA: TGTGCCAGCAGCTTGGGCGACCGGTCTTTCTATGGCTACACCTTC
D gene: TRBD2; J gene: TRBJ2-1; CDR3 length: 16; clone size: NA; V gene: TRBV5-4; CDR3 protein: CASSPGLAVPYNEQFF; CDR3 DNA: TGTGCCAGCAGCCCGGGACTAGCGGTTCCCTACAATGAGCAGTTCTTC
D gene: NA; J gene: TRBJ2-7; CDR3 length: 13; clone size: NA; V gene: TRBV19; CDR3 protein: CASSIEADYEQYF; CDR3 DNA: TGTGCCAGTAGTATAGAGGCCGACTACGAGCAGTACTTC
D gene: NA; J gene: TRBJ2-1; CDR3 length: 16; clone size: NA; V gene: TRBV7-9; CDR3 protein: CASSLAQVPPYNEQFF; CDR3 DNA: TGTGCCAGCAGCTTAGCCCAGGTACCACCTTACAATGAGCAGTTCTTC
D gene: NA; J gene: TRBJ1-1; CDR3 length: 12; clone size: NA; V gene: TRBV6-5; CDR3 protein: CASQGRDTEAFF; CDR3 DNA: TGTGCCAGCCAGGGTCGTGACACTGAAGCTTTCTTT
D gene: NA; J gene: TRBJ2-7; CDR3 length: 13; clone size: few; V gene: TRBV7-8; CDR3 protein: CASSLEGRREQYF; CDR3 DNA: TGTGCCAGCAGCTTAGAAGGGCGCCGCGAGCAGTACTTC
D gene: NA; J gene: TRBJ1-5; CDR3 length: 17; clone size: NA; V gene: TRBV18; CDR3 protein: CASSPPGGGSVGQPQHF; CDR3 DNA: TGTGCCAGCTCACCACCGGGCGGTGGGTCGGTCGGTCAGCCCCAGCATTTT
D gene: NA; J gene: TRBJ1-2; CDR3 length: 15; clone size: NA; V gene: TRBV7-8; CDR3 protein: CASSLVEGRGYGYTF; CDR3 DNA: TGTGCCAGCAGCTTAGTCGAGGGAAGGGGCTATGGCTACACCTTC
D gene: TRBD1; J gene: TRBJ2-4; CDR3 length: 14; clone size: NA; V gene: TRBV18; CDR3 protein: CASSPGQGRNIQYF; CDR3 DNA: TGTGCCAGCTCACCGGGACAGGGCCGAAACATTCAGTACTTC